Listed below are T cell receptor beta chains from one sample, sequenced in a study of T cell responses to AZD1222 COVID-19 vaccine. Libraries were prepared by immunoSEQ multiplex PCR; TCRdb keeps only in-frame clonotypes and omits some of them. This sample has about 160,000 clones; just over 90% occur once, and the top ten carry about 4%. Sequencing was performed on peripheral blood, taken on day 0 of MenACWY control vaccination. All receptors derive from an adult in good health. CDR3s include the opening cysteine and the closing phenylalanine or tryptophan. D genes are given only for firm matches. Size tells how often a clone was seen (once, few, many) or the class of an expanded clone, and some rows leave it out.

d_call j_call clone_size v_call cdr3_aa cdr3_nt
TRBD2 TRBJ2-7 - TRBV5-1 CASSLRPSGTPYEQYF TGCGCCAGCAGCTTAAGGCCTAGCGGGACCCCTTACGAGCAGTACTTC
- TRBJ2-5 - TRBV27 CASGRMGSQETQYF TGTGCCAGCGGCCGCATGGGGAGCCAAGAGACCCAGTACTTC
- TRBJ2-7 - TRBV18 CASSPLGPGAFTYEQYF TGTGCCAGCTCACCCTTGGGTCCGGGGGCGTTTACCTACGAGCAGTACTTC
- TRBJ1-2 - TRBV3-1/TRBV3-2 CASSQDSRIRSYGYTF TGTGCCAGCAGCCAAGACTCACGGATACGATCCTATGGCTACACCTTC
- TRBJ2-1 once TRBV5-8 CASSLAVGSYNEQFF TGTGCCAGCAGCTTGGCGGTGGGCTCCTACAATGAGCAGTTCTTC
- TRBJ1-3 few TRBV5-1 CASSLGQTNSGNTIYF TGCGCCAGCAGCTTGGGACAGACAAATTCAGGAAACACCATATATTTT
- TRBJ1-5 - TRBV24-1 CATSGPGQPQHF TGTGCCACCAGTGGCCCGGGGCAGCCCCAGCATTTT
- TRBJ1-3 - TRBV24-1 CATSGGNTIYF TGTGCCACTAGCGGGGGAAACACCATATATTTT
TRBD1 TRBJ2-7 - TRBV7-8 CASSYPGTGEFYEQYF TGTGCCAGCAGCTATCCCGGGACAGGGGAATTTTACGAGCAGTACTTC
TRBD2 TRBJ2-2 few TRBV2 CASRNGLAANTGELFF TGTGCCAGCAGGAATGGACTAGCGGCGAACACCGGGGAGCTGTTTTTT
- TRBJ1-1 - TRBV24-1 CATSDIMNTEAFF TGTGCCACCAGTGACATCATGAACACTGAAGCTTTCTTT
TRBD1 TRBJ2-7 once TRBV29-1 CSVGQGSPYEQYF TGCAGCGTGGGACAGGGTAGTCCGTACGAGCAGTACTTC